The 8 T cell receptor beta chains reported below all come from one sample, sequenced in a study of T cells in Graves' hyperthyroidism and ophthalmopathy. Using RNA transcripts as the source, TCR beta CDR3 regions were amplified. First-round RT-PCR with HTBI primers amplified the TCR CDR3 region. TCRdb reprocessed the multiplex PCR reads with MiXCR, giving one entry per CDR3 protein. The sample holds 360,000 or so distinct CDR3 sequences, about 18% seen once. The sample taken for sequencing was blood. Receptor source: a woman aged 18-29 years with Graves' hyperthyroidism.

V usage is TRBV12-5 and J usage is TRBJ2-2; no definite D call. CDR1 and CDR2 from the germline V gene are LGHNT and FRNRAP. There are 12 residues in the CDR3. The V and J ends lost 8 bases and 3 bases respectively, with 7 bases between them. In DNA form, the CDR3 reads TGTGCTAGTATGGGGTACACCGGGGAGCTGTTTTTT. This gives the protein CASMGYTGELFF. Supplemented by reference TRBV12-5 and TRBJ2-2, the full variable domain reads DARVTQTPRHKVTEMGQEVTMRCQPILGHNTVFWYRQTMMQGLELLAYFRNRAPLDDSGMPKDRFSAEMPDATLATLKIQPSEPRDSAVYFCASMGYTGELFFGEGSRLTVL.

This clonotype was seen many times. This chain links TRBV5-1 with TRBJ2-7; possible D gene TRBD2, 7 bases. Trimming removed 1 base at V and 2 bases at J, with 10 bases between. This CDR3 spans 14 amino acids. Germline lookup yields CDR1 SGHRS and CDR2 YFSETQ. In nucleotides, the CDR3 is TGCGCCAGCAGCTTGTCGGGGGGCCCCTACGAGCAGTACTTC. This encodes CASSLSGGPYEQYF.

The chain combines TRBV2 with TRBJ1-1, with D perhaps matching TRBD1 (5 bases). Germline V gives CDR1 SNHLY, CDR2 FYNNEI. This CDR3 has 13 residues. V lost 5 bases and J lost 4, with 11 bases in between. CDR3 sequence (DNA): TGTGCCAGCAGTCAGGGAACGATCACTGAAGCTTTCTTT. It specifies CASSQGTITEAFF.

V is TRBV7-9 and J is TRBJ1-2; D is uncertain. CDR1 is SEHNR and CDR2 is FQNEAQ in the germline V gene (reference sequence). The CDR3 has 12 residues. Trimming stripped 1 base from V and 4 bases from J, with 4 bases between. In DNA form, the CDR3 reads TGTGCCAGCAGCTTAGAGCGCTATGGCTACACCTTC. Its translation: CASSLERYGYTF. Full variable domain (outside the CDR3, taken from reference TRBV7-9 and TRBJ1-2): DTGVSQNPRHKITKRGQNVTFRCDPISEHNRLYWYRQTLGQGPEFLTYFQNEAQLEKSRLLSDRFSAERPKGSFSTLEIQRTEQGDSAMYLCASSLERYGYTFGSGTRLTVV.

This rearrangement joins TRBV24-1 to TRBJ2-7; 14 positions match TRBD2. The V gene's germline CDR1 is KGHDR and CDR2 SFDVKD. J gave up 3 bases and V 3 bases, and 3 bases lay outside the gene matches. This CDR3 comprises 16 residues. The CDR3 here is CATSDTGTSGSYEQYF. The CDR3 nucleotides read TGTGCCACCAGTGATACCGGGACTAGCGGGAGCTACGAGCAGTACTTC.

In its sample, this clonotype was seen many times. The chain is built from TRBV5-1 and TRBJ1-1; maybe TRBD1 (6 bases). Germline lookup yields CDR1 SGHRS and CDR2 YFSETQ. The CDR3 sequence is 15 residues long. V shed 3 bases and J shed 1 base, with 13 bases lying between them. The CDR3 region is CASSSEGGWNTEAFF. The CDR3 nucleotides read TGCGCCAGCAGCTCGGAGGGGGGGTGGAACACTGAAGCTTTCTTT. Looking up the rest from reference TRBV5-1 and TRBJ1-1 gives the full variable domain: KAGVTQTPRYLIKTRGQQVTLSCSPISGHRSVSWYQQTPGQGLQFLFEYFSETQRNKGNFPGRFSGRQFSNSRSEMNVSTLELGDSALYLCASSSEGGWNTEAFFGQGTRLTVV.

With respect to this clonotype: A much bigger clone sits one base away, suggesting this may be a read error. V gene TRBV7-2 combines with J gene TRBJ2-5, with 11 bases aligning to TRBD1. Germline V CDR1 and CDR2: SGHTA, FQGNSA. V shed 0 bases and J 12 bases; nucleotides not matched to a gene: 6. The CDR3 loop spans 14 amino acids. The CDR3, as DNA: TGTGCCAGCAGCTTAGCGTGGACAGGGGGCGACGAGTACTTC. Its protein is CASSLAWTGGDEYF. Complete variable domain (other parts from reference TRBV7-2 and TRBJ2-5): GAGVSQSPSNKVTEKGKDVELRCDPISGHTALYWYRQSLGQGLEFLIYFQGNSAPDKSGLPSDRFSAERTGGSVSTLTIQRTQQEDSAVYLCASSLAWTGGDEYFGPGTRLLVL.

This clonotype has ten or more counts. The rearrangement joins TRBV28 to TRBJ2-2, with D hard to call. V gave up 2 bases and J gave up 1 base, with 11 bases separating them. The CDR3 has 16 amino acids. From germline, CDR1 is MDHEN and CDR2 SYDVKM. CDR3 bases: TGTGCCAGCAGTTTAGGATTCAACGGGAACACCGGGGAGCTGTTTTTT. Protein sequence: CASSLGFNGNTGELFF. The full variable domain, in which reference TRBV28 and TRBJ2-2 provide the parts outside the CDR3, is DVKVTQSSRYLVKRTGEKVFLECVQDMDHENMFWYRQDPGLGLRLIYFSYDVKMKEKGDIPEGYSVSREKKERFSLILESASTNQTSMYLCASSLGFNGNTGELFFGEGSRLTVL.